Here is one T cell receptor (beta chain) with its context. Its antigen is unidentified. Treatment specified: 19 received Ad26.COV2.S at low or high dose, single or two shots; about 5 received placebo; per-sample allocation not given. It was on day 63 after the first vaccine or placebo injection that samples were taken. CDR3 length: 14 residues. CDR1 and CDR2 from the germline V gene are MDHEN and SYDVKM. V lost 3 bases to trimming and J lost 0 bases, with 8 bases between them. The method was immunoSEQ multiplex PCR; TCRdb's version includes in-frame clones alone and lacks a portion of them. This table holds fewer than 400,000 clones, approximately 80% found once. This entry belongs to a study of Ad26.COV2.S vaccination and SARS-CoV-2 variants. Study-level results: Total responses of T cells may have been underestimated by the analyses of TCR breadth and depth.

Sequences were derived from peripheral blood, sampled in a trial of Ad26.COV2.S vaccine versus placebo. The chain combines TRBV28 with TRBJ1-2; D unclear. The sequence came from a person aged 18-65 years who received the Ad26.COV2.S COVID-19 vaccine or a placebo. This CDR3 reads CASSFGSPNYGYTF. The CDR3 nucleotides are TGTGCCAGCAGTTTCGGCAGTCCTAACTATGGCTACACCTTC.